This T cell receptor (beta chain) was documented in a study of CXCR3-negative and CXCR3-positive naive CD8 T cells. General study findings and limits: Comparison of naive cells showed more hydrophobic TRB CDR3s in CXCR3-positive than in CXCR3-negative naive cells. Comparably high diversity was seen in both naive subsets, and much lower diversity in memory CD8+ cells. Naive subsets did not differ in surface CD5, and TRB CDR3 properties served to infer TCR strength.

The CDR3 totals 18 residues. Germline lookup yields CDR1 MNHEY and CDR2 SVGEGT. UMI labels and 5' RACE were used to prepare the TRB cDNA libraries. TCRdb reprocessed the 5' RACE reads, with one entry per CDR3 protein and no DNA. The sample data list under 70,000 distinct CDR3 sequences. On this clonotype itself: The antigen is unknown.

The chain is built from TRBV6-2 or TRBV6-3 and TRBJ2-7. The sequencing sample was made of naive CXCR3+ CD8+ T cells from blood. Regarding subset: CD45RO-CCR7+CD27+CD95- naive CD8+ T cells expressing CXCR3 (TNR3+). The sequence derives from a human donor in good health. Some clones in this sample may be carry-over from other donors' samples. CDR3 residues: CASSYSRFNRPTTYEQYF.